This TCR beta chain was found in a study of cytomegalovirus exposure and HLA in healthy donors (dated by TCRdb to about 2017). As for the study more broadly: An earlier analysis of about 530 of the donors reported approximately 300 Gb of sequence data and 117 million unique TCR beta sequences obtained from 180 million or so T cells. About 280 gigabases of sequencing data and roughly 80 million unique TCR sequences made up an early release that covered approximately 700 HLA-typed donors. Of the roughly 420 genotyped donors, approximately 80% were placed in the genetic ancestry cluster associated with self-reported Caucasian donors. The aim of the study was to test whether cataloging public T cell receptors could identify signatures of past pathogen exposure. The study profiled the T cell repertoires of 550 to 700 subjects by immunosequencing and related them to cytomegalovirus serostatus. A separate validation cohort of 90 to 150 different subjects was used in addition to the approximately 610-subject first cohort. To predict cytomegalovirus infection status, the study brought together high-throughput TCR immunosequencing, statistical association of individual TCRs with disease status, and machine learning. In a later analysis, previously published TCR beta repertoires from 550 to 700 donors were re-analyzed and high-resolution HLA genotyping was added so that TCR occurrence patterns could be studied. The later analysis used no new phenotypic data to find candidate immune exposures, relying instead on TCR beta sequences and their occurrence across donors. To decide whether each TCR beta V gene segment behaved as functional or pseudogenic, an earlier analysis of some 600 of the donors relied on high-throughput TCR beta sequencing. Alongside the repertoire data, information on donor age, sex, ethnicity and CMV serostatus was compiled. A later genetic analysis used genome-wide SNP genotypes for about 60% of the roughly 670 donors, treating that subset as a discovery cohort. Every repertoire in the discovery cohort had been generated on one and the same sequencing platform. HLA typing covered class I and class II loci at four-digit resolution. Typing coverage differed by locus: A, B, C, DRB1 and DQB1 were typed in about 629-640 donors, DQA1 in about 500, DPA1 in roughly 590, and DPB1 in roughly 450. Five DR-DQ haplotypes were handled as single units for association and clustering, since linkage in the cohort was strong. Across roughly 420 genotyped donors of the cohort, an average of approximately 220,000 unique TCR beta nucleotide sequences per donor were sequenced, and roughly 20% of those sequences were non-productive. General study outcomes and caveats: Some IMGT-functional V segments, including TRBV6-2 and TRBV6-3, could not be distinguished by the 87-base-pair reads and were therefore excluded. When HLA alleles, especially DR and DQ, strongly co-occurred, TCR associations were difficult to assign to individual alleles. A cluster of highly shared sequence variants was judged likely to represent a technical artifact of the sequencing pipeline. In a later genetic analysis, a missense DCLRE1C variant was associated with V-gene and J-gene trimming of TCR beta chains, and the association was replicated in an independent cohort. Across donors, most TCR sequences were observed very rarely, whereas some public TCRs were present in many individuals. For the cohort, immune exposure information was limited to CMV serostatus. According to a later analysis, parvovirus B19, influenza, CMV and Epstein-Barr virus appeared linked to several top co-occurrence clusters. The classifier was reported to diagnose cytomegalovirus status with high specificity and sensitivity in both the original cohort and the validation cohort. An earlier analysis of approximately 600 of the donors showed that most TCR beta V segments appeared in productive rearrangements either about 87% or about 30% of the time, which broadly matched IMGT annotations. Compared with the approximately 720-donor mean, donors in an Asian-associated ancestry cluster had fewer N-insertions in productive TCRs, according to a later genetic analysis. Fewer than 20 rarely observed V segments, including chromosome 9 orphons, were excluded from the earlier analysis of almost 600 of the donors because counts were too low. The presence/absence analyses assumed that sequencing depth was roughly uniform across donors, and that assumption may not be true. A total of fewer than 200 TCR beta chains were listed by the study as associated with cytomegalovirus. In a later analysis, HLA-associated TCR beta chains showed more clonal expansion and lower generation probabilities than non-associated chains that were equally common. Correlated functional status among segregating V segments might reflect linkage disequilibrium, but an unknown experimental factor could not be ruled out. The authors suggested that the approach could potentially be generalized to other disease states and immunological phenotypes. In a later analysis, the rate of TCR association differed among HLA loci, with DRB1 alleles having the most associated TCRs and HLA-C alleles having the fewest. In a later analysis, most CMV-associated TCR beta chains were found to appear HLA-restricted, with HLA associations seemingly driven largely by CMV exposure. The cohort was sequenced for TCR beta chains only, and without alpha or paired-chain data the features that could be detected were limited. At a false discovery rate of 0.05, a later analysis linked fewer than 20,000 TCR beta sequences to specific HLA alleles. HLA typing was unavailable for some donors at each locus, so association tests used only the typed subset. In vitro tests confirmed that a few of the cytomegalovirus-associated TCR beta chains recognize cytomegalovirus antigens. A further reported finding was that TCR beta sequences accurately predicted the HLA-A and HLA-B alleles for most subjects in the first cohort.

Receptor libraries were prepared by the immunoSEQ multiplex PCR assay. A mixture of 60 forward primers for TCR Vbeta segments and 13 reverse primers for TCR Jbeta segments was used in the multiplex PCR. The CDR3 region of rearranged TCR beta genes was amplified from genomic DNA by a multiplex PCR assay. The amplified TCR beta libraries were sequenced on the Illumina HiSeq System as 87-base-pair reads. The original methods were these. A later analysis counted about 80 million unique TCR beta chains across the 550 to 800 repertoires, and around 12 million of these chains were shared by at least two donors. To remove PCR and sequencing errors, raw reads were error-corrected and collapsed into unique sequences using a nearest-neighbor algorithm that merged closely related sequences. To assign V, D and J gene segments, CDR3 sequences were aligned to IMGT reference sequences. For a sequence to be retained, a match of at least six nucleotides was required to both a V gene segment and a J gene segment. Rearrangements were classified as productive when the CDR3 lacked stop codons and remained in frame with V and J, and all other rearrangements were classified as non-productive. Following IMGT convention, CDR3 was defined as the stretch from the second conserved V-encoded cysteine to the conserved J-encoded phenylalanine. In an earlier analysis of 550 to 650 of the donors, sequences lacking an unambiguous match to a single V gene segment were excluded. In an earlier analysis of 587 of the donors, a V segment was called functional when productive rearrangements were above 56.7%, and segregating when the standard deviation between donors exceeded 5%. A statistical classification framework was developed to diagnose cytomegalovirus status using the catalog of TCR beta chain sequences. V and J gene assignment, in a later analysis, came from comparing TCR nucleotide sequences with IMGT/GENE-DB human TR gene sequences. The TCRdist pipeline was used in a later analysis to assign CDR3 sequences and most-parsimonious VDJ recombination scenarios. In a later analysis, each TCR beta chain was defined by its CDR3 amino acid sequence together with its V-gene family, and reads without a unique V-gene family were excluded. To address suspected cross-contamination and a sequencing artifact, a later analysis removed around 590 highly shared, low-generation-probability nucleotide sequences. In a later analysis, a clonal expansion index for each public chain was calculated from normalized within-repertoire ranks of inferred template counts. In a later analysis, generation probabilities were computed with a VDJ recombination model fitted to out-of-frame rearrangements, and the resulting probabilities were checked against IGoR. A later analysis scored TCR-TCR, TCR-HLA and TCR-CMV co-occurrence with hypergeometric tests, applying a repertoire-size bias correction to TCR pairs. False discovery rates were estimated in a later analysis by permuting HLA or CMV assignments 20 times. A later analysis grouped co-occurring TCRs with DBSCAN, adding TCRdist sequence similarity when clustering within HLA-allele-positive subsets. For co-occurrence clustering, repertoires with fewer than 30,000 or more than 120,000 public chains were excluded, along with roughly 5 repertoires with anomalous nucleotide sharing. TCRdb stores this immuneACCESS table with in-frame sequences only. Part of the clones is absent; in the studies checked, under half of the shortfall reflects unresolved V genes, and no reason is known for the rest. V and J calls plus clone size are reproduced from that table; the DNA served to infer D and trimming. The sample table shows about 160,000 clones, and around 83% are seen once. About 0.98% of the sample is held by the ten biggest clonotypes.

As for this clone: The antigen it recognizes is unknown. Base qualities are missing; no much larger clone stands one base away.

In total, 666 healthy bone marrow donors made up the cohort. At the time of sampling, every cohort member was nominally healthy, though immune exposures that went unrecorded were likely present. The donor tested CMV seropositive and was one of the 289 seropositive cohort members. Every donor gave a peripheral blood sample, and the peripheral blood mononuclear cells from that sample were used for TCR beta sequencing. Genomic DNA was extracted from the blood cell samples with the Qiagen DNeasy Blood Extraction Kit. CDR1 and CDR2, per the germline V gene, are MNHEY and SVGAGI. From its cysteine to its phenylalanine, the CDR3 spans 13 amino acids. Only CDR3 DNA remains: 39 bases, in frame from the first base. From V the trimming removes 5 bases and from J it removes 5 bases, while the gene matches leave 4 bases of the junction unaccounted for.

This clonotype was sampled from a girl aged 2 to 10 in good health and CMV-seropositive. Sequencing was done on a sample of PBMCs. The V gene is TRBV6-5 and the J gene is TRBJ2-5; 8 middle bases align to TRBD2. The bases are TGTGCCAGCAGTCAGACTAGCGCGGAGACCCAGTACTTC. Translated, this gives CASSQTSAETQYF.